This T cell receptor (beta chain) was observed in a study of T cells in Graves' hyperthyroidism and ophthalmopathy. It was RNA transcripts that yielded the amplified TCR beta CDR3 regions. HTBI primers were used for first-round RT-PCR of the TCR CDR3. TCRdb reprocessed the multiplex PCR reads via MiXCR and lists one record per CDR3 protein. The data hold fewer than 400,000 distinct CDR3 sequences, with around 25% observed a single time. V was trimmed by 0 bases and J by 9 bases, leaving 7 bases between them. Germline CDR1 reads SGHKS; CDR2 reads YYEKEE (reference sequence). This CDR3 contains 11 residues. Those patients with uncontrolled infection, other autoimmune disease, pregnancy or lactation were excluded.

The clonotype was recovered from a man in his fifties or sixties with Graves' hyperthyroidism. The V and J genes are TRBV5-5 and TRBJ2-7, with a weak D call TRBD2 (5 bases). The material sequenced was blood. CDR3 coding DNA: TGTGCCAGCAGCTTGGAGAGGGTGCAGTACTTC. It yields the protein CASSLERVQYF.